This T cell receptor (beta chain) is drawn from a study of shared clonotypes between healthy human individuals. Points from the study as a whole: Donor scarcity curtailed the genetic and exposure-history diversity represented herein. Larger estimated richness was generally recorded for naive subsets relative to memory subsets.

As regards this clone: The antigen is unknown.

Trimming cost V 2 bases and J 10 bases, with 24 bases left between them. Per germline, CDR1 SQVTM and CDR2 ANQGSEA. CDR3 length: 16 amino acids. Clones were sequenced by immunoSEQ multiplex PCR, and TCRdb holds only the in-frame ones, with some missing. The table lists under 2.5 million clones, around 92% of them singletons. Donors had no recently reported acute infections or vaccinations and were HIV-negative. Division of CD4+ cells produced a CD45RA+ naive subset and a CD45RA-negative memory subset. This clonotype was obtained from a young man in good health. Some clones in this sample may be carry-over from other donors' samples. Source material: naive CD4+ T cells from PBMCs. Subset denoted: CD45RA+ positively selected. The chain uses TRBV29-1 and TRBJ2-1; D is tentatively TRBD1 or TRBD2 (5 bases each). CDR3: CSVESGRRSSRGEQFF. CDR3 bases: TGCAGCGTTGAATCGGGGCGTCGGTCTAGCCGGGGAGAGCAGTTCTTC.